One sample yielded the 17 T cell receptor beta chains listed below, sequenced in a study of shared clonotypes between healthy human individuals. The assay was immunoSEQ multiplex PCR, and TCRdb's table has in-frame clones only and misses some. The profile shows fewer than 650,000 clones, about three quarters of them singletons. Sequenced: PBMCs. The receptors originated from a woman between 40 and 50 years old in good health. Some clones in this sample may be carry-over from other donors' samples.

Regarding this clone: With only one base between it and a far larger clone, this is likely a read error. This CDR3 is also generated by other DNA sequences in the sample. The chain recombines TRBV19 with TRBJ2-7; 8 bases are a match to TRBD1. The CDR3 has 13 residues. The germline CDR1 and CDR2 sequences are LNHDA and SQIVND (reference sequence). CDR3 loop: CASRTTGEHEQYF. The CDR3 coding sequence is TGCGCCAGTAGGACGACAGGGGAACACGAGCAGTACTTC.

In the case of this clone: One junction end disagrees with the germline gene, perhaps due to a read error. This specimen includes other DNA sequences encoding the same CDR3. The gene calls are TRBV30 and TRBJ2-2; the match to TRBD2 covers 9 bases. The CDR3 extends over 15 amino acids. Germline values: CDR1 GTSNPN, CDR2 SVGIG (reference sequence). The chain's CDR3 is CAWEGGLAGTGELFF. The CDR3 bases are TGTGCATGGGAGGGGGGGCTAGCGGGAACCGGCGAGCTGTTTTTT.

This clone was observed a single time. The identical CDR3 is also encoded by other nucleotide sequences in the sample. The V call is TRBV5-1, the J call TRBJ1-1; D is uncertain. Trimming stripped 0 bases from V and 1 base from J, with 7 bases between. From germline, CDR1 is SGHRS and CDR2 YFSETQ. This CDR3 is 14 amino acids long. CDR3 coding DNA: TGCGCCAGCAGCTTGGTTAGAGGGAACACTGAAGCTTTCTTT. This sequence encodes CASSLVRGNTEAFF.

This sequence joins TRBV30 and TRBJ1-2, with 9 bases matching TRBD1. This CDR3 is built from 14 residues. The germline V gene encodes CDR1 GTSNPN and CDR2 SVGIG (reference sequence). V lost 4 bases to trimming and J lost 7 bases; unmatched junction nucleotides: 10. CDR3 sequence reads: CAWTPGQGWRGYTF. The CDR3 DNA is TGTGCCTGGACGCCGGGACAGGGATGGCGTGGCTACACCTTC.

This clone was found a few times. The chain links TRBV29-1 to TRBJ2-3, with TRBD1 matching over 9 bases. Germline assignment: CDR1 SQVTM and CDR2 ANQGSEA. V was pared by 4 bases and J by 1 base, with 3 bases of the junction left unmatched. This CDR3 comprises 14 residues. CDR3 amino acids: CSVAQGAGTDTQYF. The DNA of the CDR3 is TGCAGCGTTGCACAGGGGGCTGGCACAGATACGCAGTATTTT.

The rearrangement links TRBV5-1 to TRBJ2-7; weak D call: TRBD1 (6 bases). Germline V lookup: CDR1 SGHRS, CDR2 YFSETQ. This CDR3 comprises 15 residues. V was pared by 2 bases and J by 6 bases, with 18 bases between. The CDR3 sequence: CASSLKQGGGFEQYF. The CDR3 nucleotides read TGCGCCAGCAGCTTAAAACAGGGTGGGGGCTTCGAGCAGTACTTC.

This chain connects TRBV11-3 to TRBJ1-1; D gene unclear. This CDR3 region has 14 residues. Germline values: CDR1 SGHNT, CDR2 YENEEA. V was pared by 4 bases and J by 1 base, with 10 bases between. This CDR3 is CASSSRTENTEAFF. The CDR3 region has the DNA TGTGCCAGCAGCTCCCGGACGGAGAACACTGAAGCTTTCTTT. The full variable domain, rest sourced from reference TRBV11-3 and TRBJ1-1, is EAGVVQSPRYKIIEKKQPVAFWCNPISGHNTLYWYLQNLGQGPELLIRYENEEAVDDSQLPKDRFSAERLKGVDSTLKIQPAELGDSAVYLCASSSRTENTEAFFGQGTRLTVV.

The chain carries TRBV30 and TRBJ2-2; the D gene could be TRBD1 or TRBD2 (5 bases each). The CDR3 length is 15 residues. V lost 4 bases to trimming and J lost 6 bases, with 18 bases between them. Germline CDR1 GTSNPN, CDR2 SVGIG (reference sequence). As DNA, the CDR3 is TGTGCCTGGACTAGGGGTCTAGGGACGGCCGGGGAGCTGTTTTTT. As protein: CAWTRGLGTAGELFF. The variable domain in full, completed from reference TRBV30 and TRBJ2-2, reads SQTIHQWPATLVQPVGSPLSLECTVEGTSNPNLYWYRQAAGRGLQLLFYSVGIGQISSEVPQNLSASRPQDRQFILSSKKLLLSDSGFYLCAWTRGLGTAGELFFGEGSRLTVL.

Notes on this clone: Sequence at one end of the junction differs from germline and may be a read error. J is TRBJ2-7 and V is TRBV28; TRBD1 aligns across 7 bases. CDR1 is MDHEN and CDR2 is SYDVKM in the germline V gene. The CDR3 spans 15 residues. The CDR3 sequence: CASTLGTAEPYEQYF. CDR3 DNA sequence: TGTGCCAGCACTTTAGGGACAGCGGAGCCCTACGAGCAGTACTTC. Based on the CDR3 plus reference TRBV28 and TRBJ2-7, the full variable domain is DVKVTQSSRYLVKRTGEKVFLECVQDMDHENMFWYRQDPGLGLRLIYFSYDVKMKEKGDIPEGYSVSREKKERFSLILESASTNQTSMYLCASTLGTAEPYEQYFGPGTRLTVT.

The chain employs TRBV27 and TRBJ2-3, with D possibly matching TRBD1 (6 bases). The V gene's germline CDR1 is MNHEY and CDR2 SMNVEV (reference sequence). This CDR3 has 15 amino acids. V was shortened by 0 bases and J by 3 bases, with 10 bases between the two germline ends. The CDR3 DNA follows: TGTGCCAGCAGTTTATCGTGGGGGCCTACAGATACGCAGTATTTT. Translated, it gives CASSLSWGPTDTQYF.

CDR3 loop: CASSLQAGISDTQYF. For the CDR3, the DNA is TGTGCCAGCAGCTTACAGGCGGGAATTTCAGATACGCAGTATTTT. The J gene is TRBJ2-3, the V gene TRBV7-3, with TRBD2 as a possible D gene (6 bases). The germline V gene encodes CDR1 SGHTA and CDR2 FQGTGA. The CDR3 has 15 residues. Between the trimmed V and J ends, which lost 2 bases and 4 bases, there was a span of 13 bases.

Many counts were recorded for this clone. The V call is TRBV27, the J call TRBJ1-1; no firm D call. Trimming took off 8 bases at V and 0 bases at J, with 13 bases between the two ends. The CDR3 sequence is 14 residues long. Germline V lookup: CDR1 MNHEY, CDR2 SMNVEV (reference sequence). CDR3 amino acids: CASYEPGMNTEAFF. As DNA, the CDR3 is TGTGCCAGCTACGAACCGGGGATGAACACTGAAGCTTTCTTT.

The CDR3 reads CASSTRTGNTEAFF. CDR3 sequence (DNA): TGTGCCAGCAGTACCCGGACAGGTAACACTGAAGCTTTCTTT. This rearrangement joins TRBV27 to TRBJ1-1; 7 bases are shared with TRBD1. Trimming cost V 5 bases and J 2 bases; bases outside gene matches: 5. There are 14 residues in the CDR3. Looked up from germline, CDR1 is MNHEY and CDR2 is SMNVEV (reference sequence).

On this clone: A single base is all that separates this from a far larger clone, so a read error is likely. The same CDR3 can be traced to other DNA sequences in this sample. The CDR3 DNA is TGTGCCAGCAGCTACGGATATAGCAATCAGCCTCAGCATTTT. It yields the protein CASSYGYSNQPQHF. The chain joins TRBV2 to TRBJ1-5; D uncertain. The CDR3 runs to 14 residues. Germline CDR1 and CDR2: SNHLY and FYNNEI. Supplemented by reference TRBV2 and TRBJ1-5, the full variable domain reads EPEVTQTPSHQVTQMGQEVILRCVPISNHLYFYWYRQILGQKVEFLVSFYNNEISEKSEIFDDQFSVERPDGSNFTLKIRSTKLEDSAMYFCASSYGYSNQPQHFGDGTRLSIL.

V and J are TRBV7-9 and TRBJ2-1; possible D gene TRBD2, 5 bases. There are 16 residues in the CDR3. Germline CDR1 reads SEHNR; CDR2 reads FQNEAQ (reference sequence). V was pared by 0 bases and J by 5 bases, with 14 bases between. CDR3 in DNA: TGTGCCAGCAGCTTAGCGTGGAGGACGGGAAACAATGAGCAGTTCTTC. This translates into CASSLAWRTGNNEQFF. Using reference TRBV7-9 and TRBJ2-1 for the parts outside the CDR3, the full variable domain is DTGVSQNPRHKITKRGQNVTFRCDPISEHNRLYWYRQTLGQGPEFLTYFQNEAQLEKSRLLSDRFSAERPKGSFSTLEIQRTEQGDSAMYLCASSLAWRTGNNEQFFGPGTRLTVL.

The chain employs TRBV11-2 and TRBJ1-2; TRBD1 matches 8 bases. The CDR3 covers 14 residues. Trimming at V came to 5 bases and at J to 8 bases, leaving 10 bases not matched to a gene. CDR1 and CDR2 (germline): SGHAT, FQNNGV. CDR3 sequence (DNA): TGTGCCAGCAGCAACCACGGACAGGGACTGGGCTACACCTTC. Its translation is CASSNHGQGLGYTF.

V and J are TRBV4-1 and TRBJ1-1; weak D call: TRBD1 (5 bases). This CDR3 comprises 13 residues. Germline CDR1 reads MGHRA; CDR2 reads YSYEKL. V lost 5 bases and J lost 0, with 7 bases in between. The CDR3 DNA sequence: TGCGCCAGCAGCAACAGGATGAACACTGAAGCTTTCTTT. Residues: CASSNRMNTEAFF.